This entry concerns a single T cell receptor (beta chain). TCRdb re-called the RT-PCR reads with MiXCR, one entry per CDR3 protein. The sample shows hundreds of thousands of distinct CDR3 sequences, 14% of them seen only once. Trimming left V 1 base short and J 6 bases short, with 16 bases between. Germline loops: CDR1 SGHDN, CDR2 FVKESK. This CDR3 has 16 residues. The sample comprised memory CD4+ T cells from blood. This clonotype was obtained from a female donor in good health, serving as a healthy control. The J gene is TRBJ2-1, the V gene TRBV14, with TRBD2 as a possible D gene (7 bases). CDR3 bases: TGTGCCAGCAGCCAAGGGGGGGGGCGGTGGATCAATGAGCAGTTCTTC. As protein: CASSQGGGRWINEQFF.